This T cell receptor (beta chain) was observed in a study of T-cell memory formation after mild COVID-19. Findings and limits, study-wide: There was no confirmation that second-wave clones peaking on day 37 were SARS-CoV-2 specific. CD4/CD8 balance held among clones contracting day 15 to 85, and later expanders leaned CD4+.

TCRdb reanalysed the 5' RACE reads using MiXCR and keeps one entry per CDR3 protein. This table holds about 350,000 distinct CDR3 sequences, approximately 15% found once. The CDR3 loop spans 18 amino acids. With 1 base clipped from V and 4 bases from J, the junction kept 12 bases outside the gene matches. CDR1 and CDR2 from the germline V gene are MGHDK and SYGVNS. This clonotype was recorded once. As yet, its antigen is unknown. The rearrangement uses TRBV25-1 and TRBJ2-5; 10 bases are shared with TRBD2. Source material: PBMCs or a T cell subset sorted from them (not recorded which). The receptor comes from a man aged 18 to 30 who had mild COVID-19 (a few samples of this study predate the infection). Cell type and time point are not known. The CDR3 DNA reads TGTGCCAGCAGTGAATTTACTAGCGGGGATCCGACCTTAGAGACCCAGTACTTC. It encodes CASSEFTSGDPTLETQYF.